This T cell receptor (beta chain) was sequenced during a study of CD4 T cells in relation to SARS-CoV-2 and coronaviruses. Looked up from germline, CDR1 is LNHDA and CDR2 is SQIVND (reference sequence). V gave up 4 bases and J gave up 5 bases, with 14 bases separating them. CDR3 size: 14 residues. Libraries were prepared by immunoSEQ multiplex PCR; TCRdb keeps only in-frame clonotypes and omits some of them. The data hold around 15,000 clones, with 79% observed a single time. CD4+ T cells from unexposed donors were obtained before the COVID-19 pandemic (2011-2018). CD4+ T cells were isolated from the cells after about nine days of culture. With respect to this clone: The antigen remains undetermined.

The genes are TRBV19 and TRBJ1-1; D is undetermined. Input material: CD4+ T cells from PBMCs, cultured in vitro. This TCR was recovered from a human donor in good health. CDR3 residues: CASSTHLGWTEAFF. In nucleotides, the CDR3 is TGTGCCAGTAGTACCCATTTGGGGTGGACTGAAGCTTTCTTT.